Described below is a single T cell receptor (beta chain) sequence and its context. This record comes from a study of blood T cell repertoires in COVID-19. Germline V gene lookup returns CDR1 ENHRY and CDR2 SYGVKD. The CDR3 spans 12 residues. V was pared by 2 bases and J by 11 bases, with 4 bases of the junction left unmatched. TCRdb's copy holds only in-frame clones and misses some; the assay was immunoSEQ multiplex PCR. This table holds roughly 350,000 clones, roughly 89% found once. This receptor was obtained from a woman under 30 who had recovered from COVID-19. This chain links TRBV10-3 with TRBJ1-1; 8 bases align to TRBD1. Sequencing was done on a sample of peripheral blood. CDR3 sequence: CAISEGQGKAFF. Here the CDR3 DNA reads TGTGCCATCAGTGAGGGACAGGGAAAGGCTTTCTTT.